These 12 T cell receptor beta chains were all obtained from the same sample, sequenced in a study of shared clonotypes between healthy human individuals. The repertoire was sequenced with immunoSEQ multiplex PCR; TCRdb's copy has only in-frame clones and lacks some. The sample shows 2 million to 2.5 million clones, approximately 93% of them seen only once. The sample taken for sequencing was naive CD4+ T cells from PBMCs. As for subset: CD45RA+ positively selected. The receptors were sampled from a man aged 18 to 35 in good health. Some clones in this sample may be carry-over from other donors' samples.

DNA for the CDR3: TGTGCCTGGACTCTCGGAGCGGGAAGGACAGATACGCAGTATTTT. Translating it yields CAWTLGAGRTDTQYF. The J gene is TRBJ2-3, the V gene TRBV30; 7 nucleotides line up with TRBD2. The CDR3 totals 15 residues. The V gene's germline CDR1 is GTSNPN and CDR2 SVGIG (reference sequence). The ends lost 4 bases at V and 3 bases at J; junction bases unmatched: 10.

The V and J genes are TRBV30 and TRBJ1-2, with D possibly being TRBD1 (6 bases). Germline assignment: CDR1 GTSNPN and CDR2 SVGIG (reference sequence). V lost 5 bases and J lost 5, with 15 bases in between. The CDR3 consists of 13 residues. The CDR3 nucleotides are TGTGCCTGGGTGGGGGCAGGGGATTATGGCTACACCTTC. It encodes CAWVGAGDYGYTF.

V is TRBV7-8 and J is TRBJ2-1, with D uncertain. The V and J ends lost 1 base and 8 bases respectively, with 6 bases between them. CDR1 and CDR2 (germline): SGHVS, FQNEAQ. CDR3 size: 12 residues. The CDR3 protein is CASSLGRDEQFF. The CDR3 DNA reads as TGTGCCAGCAGCTTAGGTCGAGATGAGCAGTTCTTC.

This chain links TRBV27 with TRBJ1-1; D is perhaps TRBD1 (5 bases). Germline V CDR1 and CDR2: MNHEY, SMNVEV (reference sequence). The V gene lost 6 bases and the J gene lost 1 base, with 12 bases spanning the gap. The CDR3 length is 14 residues. The CDR3 loop reads CASRAGLGNTEAFF. The DNA of the CDR3 is TGTGCCAGCAGGGCAGGGCTAGGGAACACTGAAGCTTTCTTT.

The rearrangement links TRBV5-1 to TRBJ2-7; 10 positions agree with TRBD2. The CDR3 spans 19 residues. CDR1 SGHRS and CDR2 YFSETQ come from the germline V gene. With 5 bases clipped from V and 2 bases from J, the junction kept 19 bases outside the gene matches. In DNA, the CDR3 is TGCGCCAGCAGAGTTGCGGGACTAGCGCAATCAACTAAACCCTACGAGCAGTACTTC. It specifies CASRVAGLAQSTKPYEQYF.

The V and J genes are TRBV6-1 and TRBJ2-7; no reliable D call. The length of the CDR3 is 13 residues. Trimming stripped 1 base from V and 3 bases from J, with 7 bases between. The germline CDR1 and CDR2 sequences are MNHNS and SASEGT. The CDR3 DNA reads as TGTGCCAGCAGTGAAGGCGTAGACTACGAGCAGTACTTC. It codes for CASSEGVDYEQYF.

The chain links TRBV28 to TRBJ1-1, with unresolved D. CDR3 length equals 12 residues. Germline loops: CDR1 MDHEN, CDR2 SYDVKM. Deletions cut 6 bases from V and 4 bases from J, with 9 bases between. CDR3 amino acids: CASRQDGTEAFF. The CDR3 bases are TGTGCCAGCAGACAAGACGGCACTGAAGCTTTCTTT.

The gene calls are TRBV6-4 and TRBJ2-2; the match to TRBD1 covers 8 bases. The CDR3 is 15 amino acids. Per germline, CDR1 MRHNA and CDR2 SNTAGT. V was clipped by 6 bases and J by 0 bases; unmatched bases: 3. CDR3 amino acids: CASRGQGANTGELFF. In nucleotides, the CDR3 is TGTGCCAGCAGAGGACAGGGCGCGAACACCGGGGAGCTGTTTTTT.

This clone has a single count. This chain connects TRBV13 to TRBJ2-3; unclear D gene. Trimming removed 6 bases from V and 2 bases from J, with 6 bases in between. Germline assignment: CDR1 PRHDT and CDR2 FYEKMQ (reference sequence). The CDR3 contains 12 residues. In nucleotides, the CDR3 is TGTGCCAGCAGGCCAATCACAGATACGCAGTATTTT. Translated: CASRPITDTQYF.

The chain couples TRBV11-3 to TRBJ2-3; 8 nucleotides align to TRBD1. The CDR3 spans 15 residues. The V gene's germline CDR1 is SGHNT and CDR2 YENEEA. The ends lost 3 bases at V and 1 base at J; junction bases unmatched: 3. The CDR3 protein is CASSFGQGGTDTQYF. CDR3 nucleotide sequence: TGTGCCAGCAGCTTCGGACAGGGAGGCACAGATACGCAGTATTTT.

The V and J genes are TRBV11-1 and TRBJ2-6, with 10 bases fitting TRBD2. The CDR3 length is 18 residues. CDR1 is SGHAT, CDR2 FQDESV, per germline (reference sequence). With V trimmed by 5 bases and J by 4 bases, 11 bases remained unmatched. The CDR3 is CASSPSLAGVSGANVLTF. The CDR3 nucleotides are TGTGCCAGCAGCCCATCCCTAGCGGGAGTTTCAGGGGCCAACGTCCTGACTTTC.

The chain recombines TRBV9 with TRBJ2-1, with D tentatively TRBD2 (5 bases). The ends were cut back, 0 bases at V and 4 bases at J, with 14 bases in the middle. CDR1 is SGDLS and CDR2 is YYNGEE in the germline V gene. This CDR3 is built from 16 residues. The CDR3 loop reads CASSVGGGSRYNEQFF. The CDR3 DNA reads as TGTGCCAGCAGCGTAGGGGGTGGGAGTAGGTACAATGAGCAGTTCTTC.